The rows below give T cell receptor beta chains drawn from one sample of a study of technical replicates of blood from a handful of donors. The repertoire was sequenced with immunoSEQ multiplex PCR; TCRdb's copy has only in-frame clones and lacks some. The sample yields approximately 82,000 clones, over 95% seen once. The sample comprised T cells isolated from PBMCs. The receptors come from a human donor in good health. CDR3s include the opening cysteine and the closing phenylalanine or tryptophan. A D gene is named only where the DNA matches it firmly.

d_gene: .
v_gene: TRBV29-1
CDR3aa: CSVDLLSLYGYTF

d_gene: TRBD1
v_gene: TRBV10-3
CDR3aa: CAISKTGDGTDTQYF

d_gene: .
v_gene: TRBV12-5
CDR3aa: CASGLVSPGVNSGNTIYF

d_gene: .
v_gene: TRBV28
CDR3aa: CASSLNQGYYGYTF

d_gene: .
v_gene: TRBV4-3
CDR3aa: CASSQDTHEQFF

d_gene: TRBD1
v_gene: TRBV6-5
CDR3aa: CASRRGQGRNEQYF

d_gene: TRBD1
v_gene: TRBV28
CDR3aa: CASSRTDRAGAKNIQYF

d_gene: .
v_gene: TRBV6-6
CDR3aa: CASSSLDTQYF

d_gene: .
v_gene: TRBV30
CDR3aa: CAWSYGVQETQYF

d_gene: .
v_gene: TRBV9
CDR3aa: CASSADSYGYTF

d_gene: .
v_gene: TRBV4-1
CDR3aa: CASSQVAGSQPQHF

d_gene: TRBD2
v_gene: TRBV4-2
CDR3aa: CASSQERSLAGGIYEQYF

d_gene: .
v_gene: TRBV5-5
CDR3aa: CASRPDSYEQYF

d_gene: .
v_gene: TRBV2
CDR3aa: CASGASSTDTQYF

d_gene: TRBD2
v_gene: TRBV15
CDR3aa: CATSTLSGNEQYF

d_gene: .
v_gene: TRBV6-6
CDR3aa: CASRPVISGNTIYF

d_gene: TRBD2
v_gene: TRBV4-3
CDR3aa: CASSQDGDYYNEQFF